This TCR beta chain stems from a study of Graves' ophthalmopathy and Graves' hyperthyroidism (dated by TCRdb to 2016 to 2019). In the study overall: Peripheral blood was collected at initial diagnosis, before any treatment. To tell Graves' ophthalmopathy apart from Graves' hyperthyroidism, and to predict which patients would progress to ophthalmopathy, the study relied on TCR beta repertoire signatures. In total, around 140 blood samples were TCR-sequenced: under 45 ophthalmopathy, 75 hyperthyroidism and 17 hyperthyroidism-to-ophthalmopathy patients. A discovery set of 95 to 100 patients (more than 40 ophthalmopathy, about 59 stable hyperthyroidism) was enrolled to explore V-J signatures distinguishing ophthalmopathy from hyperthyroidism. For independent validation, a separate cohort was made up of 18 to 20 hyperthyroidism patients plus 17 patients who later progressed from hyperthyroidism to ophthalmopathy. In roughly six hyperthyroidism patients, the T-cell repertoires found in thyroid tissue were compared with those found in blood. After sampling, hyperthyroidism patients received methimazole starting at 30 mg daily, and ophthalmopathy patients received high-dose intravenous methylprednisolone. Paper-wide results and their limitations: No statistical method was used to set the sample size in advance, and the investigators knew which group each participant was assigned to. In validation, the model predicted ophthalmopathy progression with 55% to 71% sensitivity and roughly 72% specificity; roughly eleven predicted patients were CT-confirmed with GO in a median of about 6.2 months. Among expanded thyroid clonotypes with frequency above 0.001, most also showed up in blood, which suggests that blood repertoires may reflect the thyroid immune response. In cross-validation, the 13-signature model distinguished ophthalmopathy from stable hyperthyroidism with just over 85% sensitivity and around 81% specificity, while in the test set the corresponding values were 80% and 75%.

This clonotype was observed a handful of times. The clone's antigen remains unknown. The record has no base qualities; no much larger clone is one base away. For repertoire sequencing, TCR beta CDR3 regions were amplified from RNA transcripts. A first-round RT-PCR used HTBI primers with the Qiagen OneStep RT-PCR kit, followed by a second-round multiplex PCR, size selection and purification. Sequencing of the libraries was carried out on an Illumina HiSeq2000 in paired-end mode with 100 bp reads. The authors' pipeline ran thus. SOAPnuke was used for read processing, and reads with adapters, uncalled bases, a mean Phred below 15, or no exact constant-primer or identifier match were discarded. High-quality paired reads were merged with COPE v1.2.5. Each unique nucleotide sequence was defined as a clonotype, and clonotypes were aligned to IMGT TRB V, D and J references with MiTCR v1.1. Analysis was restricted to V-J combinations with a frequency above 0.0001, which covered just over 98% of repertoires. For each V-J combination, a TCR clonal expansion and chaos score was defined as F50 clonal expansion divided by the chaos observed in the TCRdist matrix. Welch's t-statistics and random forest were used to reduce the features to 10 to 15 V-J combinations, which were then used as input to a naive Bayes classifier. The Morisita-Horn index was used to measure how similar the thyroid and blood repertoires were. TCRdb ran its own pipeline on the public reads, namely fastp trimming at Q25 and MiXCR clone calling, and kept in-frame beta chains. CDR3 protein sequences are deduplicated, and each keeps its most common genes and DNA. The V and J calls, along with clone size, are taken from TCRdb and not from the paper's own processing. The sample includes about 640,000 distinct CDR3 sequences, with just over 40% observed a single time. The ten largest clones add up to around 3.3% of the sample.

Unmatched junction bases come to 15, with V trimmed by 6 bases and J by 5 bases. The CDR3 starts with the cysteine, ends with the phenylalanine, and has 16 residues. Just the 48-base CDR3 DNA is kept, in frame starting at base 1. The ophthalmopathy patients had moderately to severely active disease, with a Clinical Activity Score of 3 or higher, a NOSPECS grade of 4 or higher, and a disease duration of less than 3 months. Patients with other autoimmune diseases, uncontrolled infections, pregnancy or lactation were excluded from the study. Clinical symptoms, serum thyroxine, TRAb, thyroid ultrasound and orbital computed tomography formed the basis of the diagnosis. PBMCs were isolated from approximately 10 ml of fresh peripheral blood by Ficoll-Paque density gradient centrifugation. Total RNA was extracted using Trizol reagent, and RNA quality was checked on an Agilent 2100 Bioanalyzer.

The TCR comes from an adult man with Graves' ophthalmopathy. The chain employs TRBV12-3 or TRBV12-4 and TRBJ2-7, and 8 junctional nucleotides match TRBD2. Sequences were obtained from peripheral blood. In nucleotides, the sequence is TGTGCCAGCAGCTCCCTCCCTCGGGGGGGGCACGACGAGCAGTACTTC. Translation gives CASSSLPRGGHDEQYF.